A single sample gave rise to the 13 T cell receptor beta chains below, sequenced in a study of vaccination and CD4 T cells after COVID-19. TCRdb analysed the PCR reads with MiXCR anew, one entry per CDR3 protein. The table includes roughly 25,000 distinct CDR3 sequences, 51% detected once. The material was CD4+ T cells from blood, obtained before SARS-CoV-2 vaccination. These TCRs come from a human donor who had recovered from COVID-19.

V is TRBV21-1 and J is TRBJ2-3; TRBD1, the table's D call, was not compared with the DNA. TRBV21-1 is flagged as a pseudogene. This CDR3 is built from 15 residues. CDR3 nucleotide sequence: TGTGCCAGCAGCCCCTTCCGGACATCCCCAGATACGCAGTATTTT. Translating gives CASSPFRTSPDTQYF.

The V and J genes are TRBV19 and TRBJ2-7, with 10 bases fitting TRBD1. Germline V gene data show CDR1 as LNHDA and CDR2 as SQIVND (reference sequence). V dropped 6 bases and J dropped 1; count of bases not matched to a gene: 3. The CDR3 contains 14 residues. The CDR3 nucleotides are TGTGCCAGTAGGGGGACAGGGGCGTCCTACGAGCAGTACTTC. As protein: CASRGTGASYEQYF.

The rearrangement joins TRBV6-2 or TRBV6-3 to TRBJ2-5; 7 bases align to TRBD1. The CDR3 is 17 residues long. Germline V lookup: CDR1 MNHEY, CDR2 SVGEGT. J lost 3 bases, V lost 2 bases, and 12 bases had no gene match. The DNA for the CDR3 is TGTGCCAGCAGTTACACCCGTTCAGGGACAGATGAAGAGACCCAGTACTTC. Translation gives CASSYTRSGTDEETQYF.

This chain's CDR3 is CASSPTLGSVSSYEQYF. The CDR3 DNA reads TGTGCCAGCAGCCCTACGTTAGGGAGCGTTAGCTCCTACGAGCAGTACTTC. V and J are TRBV6-1 and TRBJ2-7, with D possibly matching TRBD2 (5 bases). Germline values: CDR1 MNHNS, CDR2 SASEGT. The CDR3 has 17 amino acids. The V end lost 6 bases, the J end lost 0 bases, and 21 bases lay between the germline ends.

This clonotype was seen a handful of times. The chain joins TRBV20-1 to TRBJ2-1; D ambiguous. V was pared by 3 bases and J by 0 bases, with 9 bases between. Germline V gives CDR1 DFQATT, CDR2 SNEGSKA (reference sequence). CDR3 size: 14 residues. The CDR3 nucleotides read TGCAGTGCTAGTAGAGAGGTCTCCTACAATGAGCAGTTCTTC. Amino acids: CSASREVSYNEQFF.

The chain employs TRBV15 and TRBJ1-5; D remains ambiguous. Germline V CDR1 and CDR2: LNHNV, YYDKDF (reference sequence). V was clipped by 0 bases and J by 3 bases, with 9 bases between them. This CDR3 has 15 amino acids. The CDR3 reads CATSRDRADNQPQHF. The CDR3 DNA reads TGTGCCACCAGCAGAGATCGGGCGGACAATCAGCCCCAGCATTTT.

V and J are TRBV19 and TRBJ1-5; 9 positions match TRBD1. The CDR3 loop spans 15 amino acids. J lost 1 base, V lost 5 bases, and 3 bases had no gene match. The germline V gene encodes CDR1 LNHDA and CDR2 SQIVND (reference sequence). The CDR3 reads CASSLGTGSNQPQHF. CDR3 nucleotides: TGTGCCAGTAGTCTCGGGACAGGGAGCAATCAGCCCCAGCATTTT.

The table lists this clonotype with a few counts. V is TRBV27 and J is TRBJ1-2; TRBD1 might be the D (5 bases). This CDR3 spans 12 amino acids. V gave up 3 bases and J gave up 9 bases, with 11 bases separating them. Germline values: CDR1 MNHEY, CDR2 SMNVEV (reference sequence). CDR3 sequence (DNA): TGTGCCAGCAGTTTGGGGGGTTCCAGCTACACCTTC. Translating gives CASSLGGSSYTF.

The chain recombines TRBV20-1 with TRBJ1-2; a possible D gene is TRBD1 (6 bases). Germline V CDR1 and CDR2: DFQATT, SNEGSKA (reference sequence). This CDR3 spans 12 amino acids. Trimming removed 6 bases at V and 4 bases at J, with 12 bases between. DNA of the CDR3: TGCAGTGCCCCTCGGGGGGCCTATGGCTACACCTTC. Its protein is CSAPRGAYGYTF.

In nucleotides, the CDR3 is TGTGCCAGCAGCTCCCCTGCCAACTATGGCTACACCTTC. Its translation is CASSSPANYGYTF. The chain couples TRBV9 to TRBJ1-2, with D uncertain. With 4 bases removed from V and 2 bases from J, the gap between germline ends came to 9 bases. The CDR3 contains 13 residues. Germline CDR1 reads SGDLS; CDR2 reads YYNGEE.

The rearrangement uses TRBV28 and TRBJ2-3; a possible D gene is TRBD1 (5 bases). V was clipped by 7 bases and J by 6 bases, with 20 bases between them. This CDR3 has 15 residues. Germline lookup yields CDR1 MDHEN and CDR2 SYDVKM. DNA for the CDR3: TGTGCCAGCATGTCCGCAGGGTTGGTCCGGGATACGCAGTATTTT. Translated: CASMSAGLVRDTQYF. The full variable domain, rest sourced from reference TRBV28 and TRBJ2-3, is DVKVTQSSRYLVKRTGEKVFLECVQDMDHENMFWYRQDPGLGLRLIYFSYDVKMKEKGDIPEGYSVSREKKERFSLILESASTNQTSMYLCASMSAGLVRDTQYFGPGTRLTVL.

The genes are TRBV28 and TRBJ2-2; D unclear. Trimming stripped 6 bases from V and 8 bases from J, with 10 bases between. The length of the CDR3 is 12 residues. From germline, CDR1 is MDHEN and CDR2 SYDVKM. CDR3 bases: TGTGCCAGCAGGACCCCTGGGGGGGAGCTGTTTTTT. It translates to CASRTPGGELFF.

This clonotype has only a few counts. The rearrangement joins TRBV19 to TRBJ2-1; possible D gene TRBD2, 5 bases. The CDR3 is 16 amino acids. Deletions cut 9 bases from V and 0 bases from J, with 18 bases between. From germline, CDR1 is LNHDA and CDR2 SQIVND (reference sequence). CDR3 DNA sequence: TGTGCCAGCTCCCCATGGTCGGGGAGCTCCTACAATGAGCAGTTCTTC. Its translation: CASSPWSGSSYNEQFF. Supplemented by reference TRBV19 and TRBJ2-1, the full variable domain reads DGGITQSPKYLFRKEGQNVTLSCEQNLNHDAMYWYRQDPGQGLRLIYYSQIVNDFQKGDIAEGYSVSREKKESFPLTVTSAQKNPTAFYLCASSPWSGSSYNEQFFGPGTRLTVL.